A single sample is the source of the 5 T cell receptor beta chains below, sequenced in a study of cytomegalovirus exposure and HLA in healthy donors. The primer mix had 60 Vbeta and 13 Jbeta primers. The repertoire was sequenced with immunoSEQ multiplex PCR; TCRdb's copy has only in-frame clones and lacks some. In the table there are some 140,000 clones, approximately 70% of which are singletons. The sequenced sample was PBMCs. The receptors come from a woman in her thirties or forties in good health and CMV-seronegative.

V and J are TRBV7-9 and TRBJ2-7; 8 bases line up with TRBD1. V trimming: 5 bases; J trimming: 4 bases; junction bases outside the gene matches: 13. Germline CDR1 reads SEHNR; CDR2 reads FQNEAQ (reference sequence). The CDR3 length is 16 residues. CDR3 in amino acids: CASSALTGALRYEQYF. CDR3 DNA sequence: TGTGCCAGCAGCGCACTGACAGGGGCGCTGCGGTACGAGCAGTACTTC.

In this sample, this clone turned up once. Written as DNA, the CDR3 is TGTGCCAGCAGTTTAGAGGGACTCACAACTAATGAAAAACTGTTTTTT. It codes for CASSLEGLTTNEKLFF. The genes are TRBV28 and TRBJ1-4; D might be TRBD1 (5 bases). V gave up 2 bases and J gave up 0 bases, with 10 bases separating them. Germline V gives CDR1 MDHEN, CDR2 SYDVKM. The CDR3 extends over 16 amino acids. The whole variable domain, filled in from reference TRBV28 and TRBJ1-4, reads DVKVTQSSRYLVKRTGEKVFLECVQDMDHENMFWYRQDPGLGLRLIYFSYDVKMKEKGDIPEGYSVSREKKERFSLILESASTNQTSMYLCASSLEGLTTNEKLFFGSGTQLSVL.

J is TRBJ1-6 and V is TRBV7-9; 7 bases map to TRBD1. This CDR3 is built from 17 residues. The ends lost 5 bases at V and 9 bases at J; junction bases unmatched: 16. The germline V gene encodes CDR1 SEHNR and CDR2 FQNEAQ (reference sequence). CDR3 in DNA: TGTGCCAGCAGCCCACTCGTACGGGACAGAAATTCTTCACCCCTCCACTTT. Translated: CASSPLVRDRNSSPLHF.

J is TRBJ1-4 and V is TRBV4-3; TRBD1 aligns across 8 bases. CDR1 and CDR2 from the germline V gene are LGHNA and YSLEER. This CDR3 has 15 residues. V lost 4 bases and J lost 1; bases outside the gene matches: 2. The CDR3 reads CASSLTGGTNEKLFF. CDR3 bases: TGCGCCAGCAGCCTCACAGGGGGAACTAATGAAAAACTGTTTTTT.

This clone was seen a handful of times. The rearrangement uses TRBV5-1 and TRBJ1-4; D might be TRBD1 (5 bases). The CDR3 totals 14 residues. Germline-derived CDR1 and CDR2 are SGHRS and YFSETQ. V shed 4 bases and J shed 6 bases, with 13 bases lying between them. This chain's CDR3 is CASSPGGGYEKLFF. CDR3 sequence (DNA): TGCGCCAGCAGCCCCGGGGGGGGATATGAAAAACTGTTTTTT.